This T cell receptor (beta chain) was sequenced during a study of control samples from healthy donors and cancer patients. Clones were sequenced by immunoSEQ multiplex PCR, and TCRdb holds only the in-frame ones, with some missing. The sample lists 130,000 or so clones, roughly 84% occurring once. Germline CDR1 and CDR2: SQVTM and ANQGSEA. The junction had 5 bases not matched to a gene; V was cut back by 3 bases and J by 8 bases. The CDR3 extends over 13 amino acids. The chain carries TRBV29-1 and TRBJ1-4; 8 nucleotides agree with TRBD1. The sequenced material came from blood. The receptor comes from a man aged 40-50 years in good health. The CDR3, as DNA: TGCAGCGTTGACAGGGGGCTAGGGGAAAAACTGTTTTTT. It codes for CSVDRGLGEKLFF.